The 27 T cell receptor beta chains in this list originate from one sample, sequenced in a study of immune characterization of retroperitoneal liposarcoma. Using its own MiXCR run on the PCR reads, TCRdb lists one record per CDR3 protein. The sample consists of under 20,000 distinct CDR3 sequences, 35% to 40% of them appearing once. Sequencing was carried out using blood. The receptor source for this set is a male donor with retroperitoneal liposarcoma.

In its sample, this clonotype was seen a few times. CDR3 sequence: CASSYSRGGETQYF. The CDR3 DNA reads TGTGCCAGCAGTTACTCTCGGGGAGGCGAGACCCAGTACTTC. The chain is built from TRBV6-8 and TRBJ2-1; weak D call: TRBD2 (6 bases). The DNA end is a closer match to TRBJ2-5, so the J assignment may be wrong. The germline V gene encodes CDR1 MNHGY and CDR2 SAAAGT. The CDR3 has 14 residues.

This clonotype has just a few counts. J is TRBJ1-2 and V is TRBV12-3 or TRBV12-4; D gene unclear. The V end was cut by 1 base, the J end by 5 bases, with 5 bases between. The CDR3 spans 12 residues. The CDR3 loop is CASSLGVYGYTF. In DNA form, the CDR3 reads TGTGCCAGCAGTTTAGGGGTATATGGCTACACCTTC.

Points on this clonotype: The CDR3 ends on some other residue instead of the conserved phenylalanine or tryptophan, so this is likely a read error. It is unclear where the CDR3 begins or ends on the DNA, so no DNA is shown, and the CDR3 is as TCRdb lists it. This chain links TRBV6-1 with TRBJ2-3; the table's D call, TRBD1, was not checked against the DNA. CDR1 is MNHNS, CDR2 SASEGT, per germline. The CDR3 has 14 residues if both end residues are counted. The CDR3 here is CASSEGGTLETQYH.

The gene calls are TRBV10-3 and TRBJ2-5; D gene ambiguous. V lost 8 bases, J lost 0 bases, and 7 bases lay in between. Looked up from germline, CDR1 is ENHRY and CDR2 is SYGVKD. The CDR3 runs 12 residues. This CDR3 reads CAIASNQETQYF. CDR3 coding DNA: TGTGCCATCGCCTCGAACCAAGAGACCCAGTACTTC.

In DNA, the CDR3 is TGTGCCAGCAGCTCCCCCCCCCCTAGCGCCTCCTACGAGCAGTACTTC. Its protein is CASSSPPPSASYEQYF. The rearrangement uses TRBV7-2 and TRBJ2-5; a weak D match, TRBD2 (6 bases). The J call is in doubt because the DNA end fits TRBJ2-7 better. The CDR3 spans 16 residues. CDR1 SGHTA and CDR2 FQGNSA come from the germline V gene.

This clonotype has ten or more counts. CDR3 amino acids: CASSFKWGPYEQYF. The DNA for the CDR3 is TGTGCCAGCAGTTTTAAGTGGGGTCCCTACGAGCAGTACTTC. The chain uses TRBV27 and TRBJ2-7; D call uncertain. Germline lookup yields CDR1 MNHEY and CDR2 SMNVEV (reference sequence). The ends were cut back, 3 bases at V and 2 bases at J, with 11 bases in the middle. This CDR3 comprises 14 residues.

This clonotype came up many times. The chain carries TRBV7-8 and TRBJ2-1; 11 bases align to TRBD2. The CDR3 sequence is 18 residues long. V gave up 1 base and J gave up 3 bases; unmatched junction bases: 8. Per the germline V gene, CDR1 is SGHVS and CDR2 is FQNEAQ. CDR3 region: CASSLVLAGGYIYNEQFF. In nucleotides, the CDR3 is TGTGCCAGCAGCTTAGTCCTAGCGGGGGGTTATATCTACAATGAGCAGTTCTTC.

The chain uses TRBV24-1 and TRBJ2-2; D call uncertain. Germline V gene lookup returns CDR1 KGHDR and CDR2 SFDVKD. This CDR3 has 12 residues. V lost 3 bases and J 11 bases, leaving 9 bases between the germline ends. The CDR3 bases are TGTGCCACCAGTGATCCTGATAGAGAGCTGTTTTTT. Protein product: CATSDPDRELFF.

This clonotype was seen repeatedly, ten times or more. The V call is TRBV12-3 or TRBV12-4, the J call TRBJ2-3, with 13 bases lining up with TRBD2. Unmatched junction bases numbered 7, after V lost 6 bases and J lost 7 bases. CDR3 length: 15 residues. The CDR3 nucleotides read TGTGCCAGCAGACAGACTAGCGGGGGGATACATACGCAGTATTTT. Amino acid sequence: CASRQTSGGIHTQYF.

This clonotype was recorded a few times. This sequence joins TRBV6-6 and TRBJ2-3; no clear D gene. Deletions cut 8 bases from V and 0 bases from J, with 12 bases between. Germline V gene data show CDR1 as MNHNY and CDR2 as SVGAGI (reference sequence). The CDR3 contains 14 residues. The CDR3 DNA reads TGTGCCAGCGGTGACACAGAGAGCACAGATACGCAGTATTTT. Encoded protein: CASGDTESTDTQYF.

The sample holds many counts of this clonotype. The V call is TRBV11-3, the J call TRBJ2-1; a weak D match, TRBD2 (5 bases). The V end was cut by 1 base, the J end by 10 bases, with 14 bases between. The CDR3 is 14 amino acids. The germline V gene encodes CDR1 SGHNT and CDR2 YENEEA. CDR3 region: CASSLGGSSYEQFF. CDR3 nucleotides: TGTGCCAGCAGCTTAGGAGGGAGCTCCTACGAGCAGTTCTTC.

This clonotype was seen repeatedly, ten times or more. This chain joins TRBV7-3 and TRBJ2-2; 8 nucleotides line up with TRBD2. The CDR3 has 16 amino acids. Germline-derived CDR1 and CDR2 are SGHTA and FQGTGA. J gave up 5 bases and V 1 base, and 6 bases lay outside the gene matches. CDR3 sequence: CASSLNGGLETGELFF. CDR3 nucleotide sequence: TGTGCCAGCAGCTTAAATGGGGGACTAGAGACCGGGGAGCTGTTTTTT.

This clonotype turned up a few times. V usage is TRBV6-5 and J usage is TRBJ2-2; 8 bases fit TRBD2. There are 15 residues in the CDR3. J lost 3 bases, V lost 4 bases, and 4 bases had no gene match. The germline CDR1 and CDR2 sequences are MNHEY and SVGAGI. The CDR3 sequence: CASSSRGGDTGELFF. The CDR3 nucleotides are TGTGCCAGCAGTTCCCGGGGGGGCGACACCGGGGAGCTGTTTTTT.

The sample holds many counts of this clonotype. The V gene is TRBV7-8, the J gene TRBJ2-5; 7 bases map to TRBD2. The CDR3 spans 16 residues. The germline CDR1 and CDR2 sequences are SGHVS and FQNEAQ. The trim removed 1 base at V and 11 bases at J, leaving 16 bases unmatched. The CDR3 DNA reads TGTGCCAGCAGCTTAGAAAGCGGGATGTCCTACAATGAGCAGTACTTC. This sequence encodes CASSLESGMSYNEQYF.

This clonotype was counted at least ten times. The V call is TRBV27, the J call TRBJ2-1, with 7 bases identical to TRBD1. The CDR3 has 18 residues. Germline loops: CDR1 MNHEY, CDR2 SMNVEV (reference sequence). The V segment lost 7 bases and the J segment 8 bases; nucleotides outside the gene matches: 23. The CDR3 spells CASKGDRTGTVVYDEQFF. For the CDR3, the DNA is TGTGCCAGCAAAGGGGACCGTACCGGGACAGTAGTCTATGATGAGCAGTTCTTC.

This clonotype is medium-sized (0.01 to 0.1%) within its sample. The CDR3 is CASSYSSGGAHEQFF. CDR3 nucleotide sequence: TGTGCCAGCAGTTACTCCAGCGGGGGGGCCCATGAGCAGTTCTTC. This chain joins TRBV6-6 and TRBJ2-1; 10 bases agree with TRBD2. V lost 0 bases and J lost 8; bases outside the gene matches: 4. The germline V gene has CDR1 MNHNY and CDR2 SVGAGI (reference sequence). The CDR3 has 15 amino acids.

V and J are TRBV7-2 and TRBJ2-2; TRBD2 matches at 7 bases. CDR1 is SGHTA and CDR2 is FQGNSA in the germline V gene. The CDR3 is made up of 14 amino acids. The trim removed 4 bases at V and 4 bases at J, leaving 3 bases unmatched. The CDR3 DNA reads as TGTGCCAGCAGCTCCCGGGGGGTCACCGGGGAGCTGTTTTTT. Its translation: CASSSRGVTGELFF.

This clonotype has just a few counts. This rearrangement joins TRBV6-5 to TRBJ2-1; the D gene is possibly TRBD1 (5 bases). Trimming took off 0 bases at V and 10 bases at J, with 13 bases between the two ends. The germline gives CDR1 MNHEY, CDR2 SVGAGI. This CDR3 is built from 14 residues. The CDR3 protein is CASSYSGPLDEQFF. The DNA for the CDR3 is TGTGCCAGCAGTTACTCGGGGCCCCTGGACGAGCAGTTCTTC.

This clonotype was counted ten times or more. The chain couples TRBV7-2 to TRBJ2-2; D is possibly TRBD1 or TRBD2 (5 bases each). The CDR3 sequence is 16 residues long. V lost 4 bases, J lost 2 bases, and 14 bases lay in between. The V gene's germline CDR1 is SGHTA and CDR2 FQGNSA. CDR3: CASSSGTALNTGELFF. The CDR3 nucleotides are TGTGCCAGCAGCTCCGGGACGGCCCTTAACACCGGGGAGCTGTTTTTT.

This clonotype was seen repeatedly, ten times or more. V gene TRBV6-5 combines with J gene TRBJ2-3; 8 bases align to TRBD2. The trim removed 0 bases at V and 8 bases at J, leaving 7 bases unmatched. The CDR3 totals 15 residues. The germline CDR1 and CDR2 sequences are MNHEY and SVGAGI. The chain's CDR3 is CASSYSYGGAGTQYF. DNA for the CDR3: TGTGCCAGCAGTTACTCGTACGGGGGGGCAGGTACGCAGTATTTT.

This clonotype is labeled medium-sized. The rearrangement links TRBV6-1 to TRBJ2-1; the match to TRBD2 covers 8 bases. The J call is doubtful: the DNA matches TRBJ2-7 better. This CDR3 region has 15 residues. Germline V CDR1 and CDR2: MNHNS, SASEGT. As DNA, the CDR3 is TGTGCCAGCAGTGAGAGGCCGGGACTAGAAGGTGAGCAGTACTTC. It specifies CASSERPGLEGEQYF.

Judged by abundance, this clonotype is medium-sized. The V call is TRBV6-1, the J call TRBJ2-1, with D possibly matching TRBD1 (5 bases). V lost 7 bases, J lost 10 bases, and 20 bases lay in between. In germline, CDR1 is MNHNS, CDR2 SASEGT. The CDR3 contains 14 residues. CDR3 DNA: TGTGCCAGCACACAGGCCCCTCTAATGATCGAGCAGTTCTTC. Translation gives CASTQAPLMIEQFF.

This chain joins TRBV6-1 and TRBJ2-3, with D possibly being TRBD1 (5 bases). The better agreement between TRBJ2-7 and the DNA end casts doubt on the J call. Germline V CDR1 and CDR2: MNHNS, SASEGT. This CDR3 spans 15 amino acids. The DNA for the CDR3 is TGTGCCAGCAGACTAACCGTGACAGCTCCTACGGAGCAGTACTTC. It specifies CASRLTVTAPTEQYF.

This clonotype has just a few counts. The rearrangement uses TRBV10-3 and TRBJ2-1; 11 bases line up with TRBD2. In germline, CDR1 is ENHRY, CDR2 SYGVKD. The CDR3 consists of 16 residues. The V and J ends lost 3 bases and 5 bases, in that order; junction bases with no gene match: 6. CDR3 DNA: TGTGCCATCAGTGATAGGGGACTAGCGGCGAACAATGAGCAGTTCTTC. Its protein is CAISDRGLAANNEQFF.

The chain combines TRBV7-8 with TRBJ2-2, with a possible D match to TRBD2 (6 bases). The CDR3 is 15 residues long. The V and J ends lost 3 bases and 5 bases respectively, with 13 bases between them. The V gene's germline CDR1 is SGHVS and CDR2 FQNEAQ. The CDR3 DNA reads as TGTGCCAGCAGCTTCGTGGGAGGTGGGACCGGGGAGCTGTTTTTT. It encodes CASSFVGGGTGELFF.

V usage is TRBV5-1 and J usage is TRBJ2-3, with 8 nucleotides matching TRBD1. CDR1 and CDR2 (germline): SGHRS, YFSETQ. The junction had 4 bases not matched to a gene; V was cut back by 4 bases and J by 3 bases. CDR3 length equals 14 residues. The CDR3 bases are TGCGCCAGCAGCCCACGGACAGGGACAGATACGCAGTATTTT. It encodes CASSPRTGTDTQYF.

Sample share makes this clonotype medium-sized. J is TRBJ2-3 and V is TRBV6-1, with D possibly TRBD1 on 6 matching bases. The length of the CDR3 is 16 residues. CDR1 is MNHNS and CDR2 is SASEGT in the germline V gene. Trimming removed 0 bases at V and 1 base at J, with 11 bases between. CDR3 nucleotide sequence: TGTGCCAGCAGTGAAGCACAGGGATGGGGCACAGATACGCAGTATTTT. It specifies CASSEAQGWGTDTQYF.